Each of the 24 T cell receptor beta chains below was sequenced from the same sample in a study of shared clonotypes between healthy human individuals. Assay used: immunoSEQ multiplex PCR; TCRdb lists only in-frame clones, some missing. The data show about 1 million clones, roughly 75% seen once. The sample comprised memory CD4+ T cells sorted from blood. Noted subset: CD45RA-negative fraction. The receptors stem from a man younger than 35 in good health.

The V call is TRBV5-1, the J call TRBJ1-4; a possible D gene is TRBD1 (6 bases). Trimming shortened V by 4 bases and J by 8 bases, and 12 bases separated the two germline ends. This CDR3 has 13 residues. CDR1 SGHRS and CDR2 YFSETQ come from the germline V gene. This CDR3 reads CASSVTGGEKLFF. CDR3 sequence (DNA): TGCGCCAGCAGCGTGACAGGCGGGGAAAAACTGTTTTTT.

This rearrangement joins TRBV20-1 to TRBJ2-7, with 7 bases identical to TRBD1. CDR1 and CDR2 from the germline V gene are DFQATT and SNEGSKA (reference sequence). The CDR3 is made up of 11 amino acids. Trimming cost V 6 bases and J 6 bases; bases outside gene matches: 5. The CDR3 loop reads CSAQDRVEQYF. Written as DNA, the CDR3 is TGCAGTGCACAAGACAGGGTCGAGCAGTACTTC.

V usage is TRBV29-1 and J usage is TRBJ2-7; D not certain. V lost 7 bases and J lost 2, with 21 bases in between. The CDR3 runs to 15 residues. CDR1 SQVTM and CDR2 ANQGSEA come from the germline V gene. CDR3 sequence (DNA): TGCAGCGCCACGAAACCTACCGGCCATACCTACGAGCAGTACTTC. Protein product: CSATKPTGHTYEQYF.

The chain couples TRBV30 to TRBJ2-1; D might be TRBD1 or TRBD2, each matching 5 bases. Deletions cut 2 bases from V and 0 bases from J, with 20 bases between. CDR1 and CDR2 (germline): GTSNPN, SVGIG (reference sequence). There are 18 residues in the CDR3. The CDR3 protein is CAWSPLGRAYVSYNEQFF. As DNA, the CDR3 is TGTGCCTGGAGTCCCTTGGGGCGGGCATATGTCTCCTACAATGAGCAGTTCTTC.

This clone was picked up one time. The chain uses TRBV4-1 and TRBJ1-2; no reliable D call. Trimming left V 1 base short and J 2 bases short, with 8 bases between. This CDR3 spans 14 amino acids. Germline V lookup: CDR1 MGHRA, CDR2 YSYEKL. CDR3 coding DNA: TGCGCCAGCAGCCAAGGGGCGGCGAACTATGGCTACACCTTC. Translated: CASSQGAANYGYTF.

The chain is built from TRBV6-1 and TRBJ1-6; D remains unclear. This CDR3 is built from 11 residues. The germline V and J ends were trimmed by 7 bases and 9 bases, with 7 bases remaining between them. Germline V gives CDR1 MNHNS, CDR2 SASEGT. CDR3 in amino acids: CASTGSSPLHF. The CDR3 nucleotides read TGTGCCAGCACGGGTAGTTCACCCCTCCACTTT.

As to this clone: The sample holds other DNA sequences that translate to the same CDR3. The chain couples TRBV6-5 to TRBJ2-1; TRBD2 aligns across 7 bases. The CDR3 runs to 15 residues. Germline V lookup: CDR1 MNHEY, CDR2 SVGAGI. V lost 2 bases to trimming and J lost 7 bases; unmatched junction nucleotides: 8. CDR3 in DNA: TGTGCCAGCAGTTACGGCGGGGGAAGGGTGAATGAGCAGTTCTTC. Its protein is CASSYGGGRVNEQFF.

This chain links TRBV23-1 with TRBJ2-3, with D uncertain. TRBV23-1 is reported as an ORF; its role is uncertain. V lost 8 bases to trimming and J lost 2 bases, with 14 bases between them. The CDR3 covers 14 residues. CDR3 protein: CASGRRYDTDTQYF. DNA of the CDR3: TGCGCCAGCGGACGAAGATACGACACAGATACGCAGTATTTT.

This rearrangement joins TRBV29-1 to TRBJ2-1; the match to TRBD1 covers 11 bases. V shed 4 bases and J 8 bases; nucleotides not matched to a gene: 7. CDR3 length: 14 amino acids. Germline V CDR1 and CDR2: SQVTM, ANQGSEA. The CDR3 DNA reads TGCAGCGTTGTTAAGGGACAGGGGGACGATGAGCAGTTCTTC. It is translated as CSVVKGQGDDEQFF.

The chain carries TRBV6-5 and TRBJ1-2; the D gene is possibly TRBD1 (5 bases). Per the germline V gene, CDR1 is MNHEY and CDR2 is SVGAGI. V dropped 4 bases and J dropped 2 bases, with 8 bases sitting between them. The CDR3 has 13 residues. CDR3 loop: CASSFKGNYGYTF. The CDR3 bases are TGTGCCAGCAGTTTTAAGGGGAACTATGGCTACACCTTC.

This sequence joins TRBV7-2 and TRBJ2-7, with 9 bases lining up with TRBD1. V dropped 5 bases and J dropped 1; count of bases not matched to a gene: 6. The V gene's germline CDR1 is SGHTA and CDR2 FQGNSA. This CDR3 comprises 15 residues. CDR3 DNA: TGTGCCAGCAGCCCGTCGGACAGGGGATCCTACGAGCAGTACTTC. It codes for CASSPSDRGSYEQYF.

This chain connects TRBV6-5 to TRBJ1-2; possibly TRBD1 for D (5 bases). CDR3 length equals 12 residues. The V end lost 4 bases, the J end lost 13 bases, and 16 bases lay between the germline ends. The V gene's germline CDR1 is MNHEY and CDR2 SVGAGI. As DNA, the CDR3 is TGTGCCAGCAGTTCTCCCGGGCAGGGCCTCACCTTC. Its translation: CASSSPGQGLTF.

Ten or more counts support this clone. The V call is TRBV5-6, the J call TRBJ1-1; D not certain. This CDR3 is built from 14 residues. Germline loops: CDR1 SGHDT, CDR2 YYEEEE. V lost 2 bases to trimming and J lost 4 bases, with 12 bases between them. Written as DNA, the CDR3 is TGTGCCAGCAGCTTCCAACCGAGTTCCACTGAAGCTTTCTTT. It specifies CASSFQPSSTEAFF.

The chain is built from TRBV2 and TRBJ2-2, with D maybe TRBD2 (6 bases). The V and J ends lost 2 bases and 5 bases respectively, with 12 bases between them. This CDR3 has 15 amino acids. Per germline, CDR1 SNHLY and CDR2 FYNNEI. In DNA form, the CDR3 reads TGTGCCAGCAGTGAACGACTAGGCTCTACCGGGGAGCTGTTTTTT. It is translated as CASSERLGSTGELFF.

This clone was counted a single time. Other DNA variants within this sample encode the same CDR3. The chain joins TRBV5-1 to TRBJ1-4; no reliable D call. This CDR3 has 13 amino acids. Trimming removed 5 bases at V and 4 bases at J, with 9 bases between. Germline V gene sequence: CDR1 SGHRS, CDR2 YFSETQ. In nucleotides, the CDR3 is TGCGCCAGCAGAACGGGCCTTAATGAAAAACTGTTTTTT. It yields the protein CASRTGLNEKLFF.

On this clone: Other DNA sequences in this sample translate to the same CDR3. The chain is built from TRBV5-1 and TRBJ2-7; D may correspond to TRBD1 or TRBD2 (6 bases each). Trimming took 2 bases from V and 2 from J, leaving 11 bases between them. CDR1 is SGHRS and CDR2 is YFSETQ in the germline V gene. The CDR3 has 14 residues. The CDR3 DNA follows: TGCGCCAGCAGCTTAGGGGGGAGGACCTACGAGCAGTACTTC. It translates to CASSLGGRTYEQYF.

Of note for this clone: This may be a read error: a much more frequent sequence differs by one nucleotide. Additional DNA sequences in this sample encode the identical CDR3. The CDR3 is CASSPTGNYGYTF. CDR3 bases: TGTGCCAGCAGCCCGACAGGGAATTATGGCTACACCTTC. The chain is built from TRBV5-6 and TRBJ1-2, with TRBD1 matching over 7 bases. V dropped 4 bases and J dropped 5; count of bases not matched to a gene: 5. Germline-derived CDR1 and CDR2 are SGHDT and YYEEEE. There are 13 residues in the CDR3.

This chain connects TRBV5-1 to TRBJ2-7; 11 nucleotides align to TRBD1. The CDR3 length is 15 residues. Germline CDR1 and CDR2: SGHRS and YFSETQ. Trimming removed 2 bases from V and 6 bases from J; junction bases left unmatched: 7. The CDR3 region is CASSFGDRGTPEQYF. CDR3 coding DNA: TGCGCCAGCAGCTTTGGGGACAGGGGGACACCCGAGCAGTACTTC.

The V gene is TRBV11-2, the J gene TRBJ1-6; D unclear. Germline CDR1 and CDR2: SGHAT and FQNNGV. Trimming pared 5 bases from V and 10 bases from J, leaving 12 bases between. CDR3 length equals 13 residues. The CDR3, as DNA: TGTGCCAGCAGCGCGACCGTTGGGTCACCCCTCCACTTT. It translates to CASSATVGSPLHF. Drawing the rest from reference TRBV11-2 and TRBJ1-6, the complete variable domain is EAGVAQSPRYKIIEKRQSVAFWCNPISGHATLYWYQQILGQGPKLLIQFQNNGVVDDSQLPKDRFSAERLKGVDSTLKIQPAKLEDSAVYLCASSATVGSPLHFGNGTRLTVT.

V usage is TRBV28 and J usage is TRBJ2-5, with D possibly being TRBD1 (6 bases). Near its end, the DNA agrees better with TRBJ2-7, so the J call may be wrong. Germline lookup yields CDR1 MDHEN and CDR2 SYDVKM. The CDR3 runs to 13 residues. The CDR3 loop reads CASASGQPYEQYF. The DNA for the CDR3 is TGTGCTTCAGCCTCAGGACAGCCCTACGAGCAGTACTTC.

This chain connects TRBV6-5 to TRBJ2-7; D remains unclear. The CDR3 has 14 residues. Germline V gives CDR1 MNHEY, CDR2 SVGAGI. The V gene lost 0 bases and the J gene lost 0 bases, with 6 bases spanning the gap. The chain's CDR3 is CASSYSRSSYEQYF. Here the CDR3 DNA reads TGTGCCAGCAGTTACTCGCGGAGCTCCTACGAGCAGTACTTC.

The chain carries TRBV7-2 and TRBJ2-1; D unclear. The V and J ends lost 2 bases and 3 bases respectively, with 11 bases between them. The CDR3 loop spans 15 amino acids. Germline-derived CDR1 and CDR2 are SGHTA and FQGNSA. For the CDR3, the DNA is TGTGCCAGCAGCTTACGTACGTCGGACTACAATGAGCAGTTCTTC. Translating it yields CASSLRTSDYNEQFF.

This clone showed up just once. The V and J genes are TRBV7-6 and TRBJ1-5, with D possibly TRBD1 on 5 matching bases. V was shortened by 5 bases and J by 2 bases, with 22 bases between the two germline ends. Germline lookup yields CDR1 SGHVS and CDR2 FNYEAQ. CDR3 length: 18 amino acids. CDR3 sequence (DNA): TGTGCCAGCAGCAACTTACCGGGGCATAAGGGCGGCAATCAGCCCCAGCATTTT. This gives the protein CASSNLPGHKGGNQPQHF.

The chain joins TRBV7-9 to TRBJ2-3; 7 bases are a match to TRBD1. CDR3 size: 16 residues. CDR1 and CDR2 from the germline V gene are SEHNR and FQNEAQ (reference sequence). Trimming cost V 1 base and J 5 bases; bases outside gene matches: 9. The CDR3 DNA is TGTGCCAGCAGCTTAGTAGGGGGCCAGCACGGAGATACGCAGTATTTT. Translated, it gives CASSLVGGQHGDTQYF.